This T cell receptor beta chain was recorded in a study of T cells in Graves' hyperthyroidism and ophthalmopathy. Amplified TCR beta CDR3 regions came from RNA transcripts. The HTBI set primed first-round TCR CDR3 RT-PCR. TCRdb ran MiXCR on the multiplex PCR reads and lists one entry per CDR3 protein. The data hold about 400,000 distinct CDR3 sequences, with 12% to 15% observed a single time. The germline gives CDR1 SNHLY, CDR2 FYNNEI. V shed 6 bases and J 7 bases; nucleotides not matched to a gene: 14. The CDR3 loop spans 16 amino acids. This clonotype occurred many times. This sequence was found in a woman aged 55-69 years with Graves' ophthalmopathy. The rearrangement uses TRBV2 and TRBJ2-1; 8 bases map to TRBD2. The sequenced sample was blood. The CDR3 reads CASRGVSGINGNEQFF. As DNA, the CDR3 is TGTGCCAGCAGGGGGGTTAGCGGGATCAACGGGAATGAGCAGTTCTTC.